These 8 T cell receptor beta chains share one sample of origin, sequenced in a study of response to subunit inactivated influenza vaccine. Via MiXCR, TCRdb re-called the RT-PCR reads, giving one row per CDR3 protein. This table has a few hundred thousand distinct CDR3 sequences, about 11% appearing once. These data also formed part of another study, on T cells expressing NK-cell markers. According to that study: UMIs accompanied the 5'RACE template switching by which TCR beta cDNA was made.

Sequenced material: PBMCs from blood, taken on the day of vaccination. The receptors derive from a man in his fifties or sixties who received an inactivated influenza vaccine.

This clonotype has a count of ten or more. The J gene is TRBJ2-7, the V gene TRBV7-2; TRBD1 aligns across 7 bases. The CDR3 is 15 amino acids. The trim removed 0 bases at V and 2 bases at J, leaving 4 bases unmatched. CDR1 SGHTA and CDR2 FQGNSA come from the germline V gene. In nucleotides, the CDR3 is TGTGCCAGCAGCTTAGCAGGAGACAGGGCCTACGAGCAGTACTTC. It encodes CASSLAGDRAYEQYF.

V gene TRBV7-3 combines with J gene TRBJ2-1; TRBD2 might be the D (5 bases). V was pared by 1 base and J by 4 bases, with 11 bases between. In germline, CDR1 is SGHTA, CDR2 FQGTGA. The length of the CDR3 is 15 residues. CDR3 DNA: TGTGCCAGCAGCTTAATACCTGGGAGTTACAATGAGCAGTTCTTC. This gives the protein CASSLIPGSYNEQFF.

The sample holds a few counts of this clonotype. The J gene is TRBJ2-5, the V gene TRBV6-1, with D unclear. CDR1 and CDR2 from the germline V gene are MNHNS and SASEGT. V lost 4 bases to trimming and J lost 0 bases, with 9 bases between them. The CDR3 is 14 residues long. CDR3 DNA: TGTGCCAGCAGTGCGACATGGTACCAAGAGACCCAGTACTTC. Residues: CASSATWYQETQYF.

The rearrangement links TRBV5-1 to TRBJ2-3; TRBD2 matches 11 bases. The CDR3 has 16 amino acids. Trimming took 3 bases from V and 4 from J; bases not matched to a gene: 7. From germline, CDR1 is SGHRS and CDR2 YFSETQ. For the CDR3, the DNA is TGCGCCAGCAGCTCACTAGCGGGAGCCGGGGCAGATACGCAGTATTTT. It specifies CASSSLAGAGADTQYF.

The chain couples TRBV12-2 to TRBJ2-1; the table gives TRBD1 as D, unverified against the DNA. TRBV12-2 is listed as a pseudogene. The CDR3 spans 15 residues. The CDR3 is CASRLGGARYNEQFF. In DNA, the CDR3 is TGTGCAAGTCGCTTAGGGGGTGCCAGATACAATGAGCAGTTCTTC.

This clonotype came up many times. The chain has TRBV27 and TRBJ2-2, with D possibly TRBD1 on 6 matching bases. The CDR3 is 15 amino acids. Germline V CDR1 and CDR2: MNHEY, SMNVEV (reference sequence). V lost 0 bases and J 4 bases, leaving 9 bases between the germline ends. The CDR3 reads CASSLSPTGTGELFF. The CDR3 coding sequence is TGTGCCAGCAGTTTATCCCCGACAGGCACCGGGGAGCTGTTTTTT.

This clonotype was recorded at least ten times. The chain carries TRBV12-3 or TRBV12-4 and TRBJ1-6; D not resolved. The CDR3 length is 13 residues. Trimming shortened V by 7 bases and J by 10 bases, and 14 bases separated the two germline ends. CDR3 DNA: TGTGCCAGCACCTCCCGTGTAAAGTCACCCCTCCACTTT. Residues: CASTSRVKSPLHF.

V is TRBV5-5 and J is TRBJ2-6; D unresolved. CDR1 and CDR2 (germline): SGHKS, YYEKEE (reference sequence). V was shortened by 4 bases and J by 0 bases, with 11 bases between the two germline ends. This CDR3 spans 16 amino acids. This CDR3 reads CASSPGVSSGANVLTF. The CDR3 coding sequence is TGTGCCAGCAGCCCTGGAGTTAGCTCTGGGGCCAACGTCCTGACTTTC.